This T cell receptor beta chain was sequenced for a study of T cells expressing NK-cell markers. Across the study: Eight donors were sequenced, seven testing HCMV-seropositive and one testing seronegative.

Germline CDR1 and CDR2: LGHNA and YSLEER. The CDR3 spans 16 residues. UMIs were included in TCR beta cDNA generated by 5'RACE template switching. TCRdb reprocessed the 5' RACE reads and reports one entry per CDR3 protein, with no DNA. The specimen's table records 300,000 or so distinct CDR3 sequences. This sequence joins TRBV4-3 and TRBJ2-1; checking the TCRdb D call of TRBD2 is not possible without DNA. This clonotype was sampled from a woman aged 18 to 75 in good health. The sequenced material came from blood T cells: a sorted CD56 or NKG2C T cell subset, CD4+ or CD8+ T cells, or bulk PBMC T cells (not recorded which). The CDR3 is CASSQGYGGGPYEQFF.